The entry below gives a single T cell receptor (beta chain) sequence along with its context. Its binding antigen is unknown. Base quality data are lacking; no much larger clone is found one base away. Libraries were prepared through the immunoSEQ multiplex PCR assay. For the multiplex PCR, a mixture combining 60 forward primers for TCR Vbeta segments and 13 reverse primers for TCR Jbeta segments was used. The CDR3 region of rearranged TCR beta genes was amplified from genomic DNA by a multiplex PCR assay. The Illumina HiSeq System was used to sequence the amplified TCR beta libraries as 87-base-pair reads. From the authors' description of their analysis: Across the 700 or so repertoires, a later analysis counted 75 million to 90 million unique TCR beta chains, some 11 million of which were shared by at least two donors. Raw reads were error-corrected and collapsed into unique sequences by a nearest-neighbor algorithm in which closely related sequences were merged to remove PCR and sequencing errors. V, D and J gene segments were assigned by aligning CDR3 sequences to IMGT reference sequences. For a sequence to be retained, a match of at least six nucleotides was required to both a V gene segment and a J gene segment. A rearrangement counted as productive if the CDR3 had no stop codons and remained in frame with V and J, and every other rearrangement counted as non-productive. Following IMGT convention, CDR3 was defined as the stretch from the second conserved V-encoded cysteine up to the conserved J-encoded phenylalanine. The earlier analysis of some 550 of the donors excluded any sequence lacking an unambiguous match to a single V gene segment. An earlier analysis of 500 to 700 of the donors classified V segments as functional when productive rearrangements were above 56.7% and as segregating when the standard deviation between donors was above 5%. A statistical classification framework was built to diagnose cytomegalovirus status from the catalog of TCR beta chain sequences. In a later analysis, V and J genes were assigned by comparing TCR nucleotide sequences against IMGT/GENE-DB human TR gene sequences. In a later analysis, CDR3 sequences and most-parsimonious VDJ recombination scenarios were assigned using the TCRdist pipeline. In a later analysis, every TCR beta chain was defined by the combination of its CDR3 amino acid sequence and its V-gene family, and reads without a unique V-gene family were dropped. To address suspected cross-contamination and a sequencing artifact, a later analysis removed over 500 highly shared, low-generation-probability nucleotide sequences. For each public chain, a later analysis derived a clonal expansion index from normalized ranks of inferred template counts within each repertoire. A later analysis computed generation probabilities with a VDJ recombination model fitted to out-of-frame rearrangements, and checked the results against IGoR. In a later analysis, hypergeometric tests were used to score TCR-TCR, TCR-HLA and TCR-CMV co-occurrence, with a repertoire-size bias correction applied to TCR pairs. False discovery rates were estimated in a later analysis by permuting HLA or CMV assignments 20 times. A later analysis grouped co-occurring TCRs with DBSCAN, adding TCRdist sequence similarity when clustering within HLA-allele-positive subsets. Repertoires with fewer than 30,000 or more than 120,000 public chains, plus five repertoires with anomalous nucleotide sharing, were excluded from co-occurrence clustering. As stored in TCRdb, this immuneACCESS dataset retains in-frame rearrangements with V and J assigned. A fraction of the clones does not appear; measured against another copy, unresolved V genes explain less than half of the discrepancy, and the remainder lacks a known reason. That table supplies the V and J calls and clone size; D and trimming were determined from the DNA. For this sample the table gives approximately 100,000 clones, of which roughly four fifths were detected only once. The ten largest clonotypes hold approximately 9.2% of the sample.

In total, 630 or so healthy bone marrow donors made up the cohort. All cohort members were sampled while nominally healthy, although unrecorded immune exposures were likely present. CMV serostatus was positive for 250 to 300 and negative for about half of the roughly 700 cohort members, and was not recorded for this donor. A peripheral blood sample was collected from each donor, and TCR beta sequencing was performed on peripheral blood mononuclear cells. The Qiagen DNeasy Blood Extraction Kit was used to extract genomic DNA from the blood cell samples. This sample was included in a study of cytomegalovirus exposure and HLA in healthy donors (dated by TCRdb to the late 2010s). With regard to the full study: In an earlier analysis of some 610 of the donors, around 300 Gb of sequence data and some 120 million unique TCR beta sequences from roughly 190 million T cells were reported. The study used immunosequencing to profile the T cell repertoires of 666 subjects and linked those repertoires to cytomegalovirus serostatus. Typing coverage varied by locus: roughly 620-640 donors for A, B, C, DRB1 and DQB1; more than 500 for DQA1; over 600 for DPA1; 400 to 480 for DPB1. The study aimed to test whether cataloging public T cell receptors could reveal signatures of past pathogen exposure. Of the roughly 410 genotyped donors, more than 75% were placed in the genetic ancestry cluster associated with self-reported Caucasian donors. A later genetic analysis took genome-wide SNP genotypes for 398 of the 666 donors and used that subset as a discovery cohort. Donor age, sex, ethnicity and CMV serostatus were collected together with the repertoire data. Roughly 310 gigabases of sequencing data and 70 million to 100 million unique TCR sequences were included in an early release covering 550 to 650 HLA-typed donors. Among 300 to 450 genotyped donors of the cohort, an average of approximately 250,000 unique TCR beta nucleotide sequences were sequenced per donor, roughly 18% of them non-productive. Every repertoire in the discovery cohort had been generated on one and the same sequencing platform. Both class I and class II loci were covered by HLA typing, at four-digit resolution. Because of strong linkage in the cohort, a few DR-DQ haplotypes were treated as single units for association and clustering. The study combined high-throughput TCR immunosequencing, statistical association of individual TCRs with disease status, and machine learning to predict cytomegalovirus infection status. A later analysis re-examined previously published TCR beta repertoires from more than 650 donors and added high-resolution HLA genotyping to investigate patterns of TCR occurrence. An earlier analysis of fewer than 750 of the donors used high-throughput TCR beta sequencing to judge whether each TCR beta V gene segment behaved as functional or pseudogenic. In the later analysis, no new phenotypic data were used to find candidate immune exposures; instead, reliance was placed on TCR beta sequences and their occurrence across donors. Along with the roughly 670-subject first cohort, a separate validation cohort of over a hundred different subjects was used.

The full study reports these points: A later genetic analysis associated a missense DCLRE1C variant with V-gene and J-gene trimming of TCR beta chains, and an independent cohort replicated the association. According to the authors, the approach could potentially be generalized to other disease states and immunological phenotypes. A total of fewer than 200 TCR beta chains were listed by the study as associated with cytomegalovirus. The only immune exposure information available for the cohort was CMV serostatus. Several of the top co-occurrence clusters appeared to be linked to parvovirus B19, influenza, CMV and Epstein-Barr virus, according to a later analysis. Correlated functional status among segregating V segments might reflect linkage disequilibrium, but an unknown experimental factor could not be ruled out. Assigning TCR associations to individual alleles was difficult when HLA alleles, especially DR and DQ, strongly co-occurred. In both the original and validation cohorts, the classifier was reported to diagnose cytomegalovirus status with high specificity and sensitivity. In a later analysis, HLA-associated TCR beta chains showed more clonal expansion and lower generation probabilities than non-associated chains that were equally common. The earlier analysis of a few hundred of the donors excluded roughly 17 rarely observed V segments, including chromosome 9 orphons, because counts were too low. Because HLA typing was missing for some donors at each locus, association tests included only the typed subset. A further reported finding was that TCR beta sequences accurately predicted the HLA-A and HLA-B alleles for most subjects in the first cohort. This cohort had only TCR beta chains sequenced, and the lack of alpha or paired-chain data limited which features could be detected. In a later analysis, the rate of TCR association differed among HLA loci, with DRB1 alleles having the most associated TCRs and HLA-C alleles having the fewest. Presence/absence analyses assumed roughly uniform sequencing depth across donors, an assumption that may not hold. Broadly in line with IMGT annotations, most TCR beta V segments showed up in productive rearrangements about 87% or about 30% of the time in an earlier analysis of 587 of the donors. The sequencing pipeline was judged likely to have produced a cluster of highly shared sequence variants as a technical artifact. Across donors, most TCR sequences were observed very rarely, whereas some public TCRs were present in many individuals. According to a later genetic analysis, donors in an Asian-associated ancestry cluster had fewer N-insertions in productive TCRs than the approximately 690-donor mean. Some IMGT-functional V segments, including TRBV6-2 and TRBV6-3, could not be told apart with the 87-base-pair reads, so those segments were excluded. A later analysis associated some 17,000 TCR beta sequences with specific HLA alleles at a false discovery rate of 0.05. In vitro tests confirmed that three of the cytomegalovirus-associated TCR beta chains recognize cytomegalovirus antigens. In a later analysis, most CMV-associated TCR beta chains were found to appear HLA-restricted, with HLA associations seemingly driven largely by CMV exposure.

CDR3 length: 12 amino acids, cysteine to phenylalanine. This entry keeps only the CDR3 DNA: 36 bases, framed from base 1. V and J are trimmed by 1 base and 13 bases, and the gene matches miss 5 bases of the junction. CDR1 and CDR2 (LNHDA, SQIVND) derive from the germline V gene (reference sequence). The TCR comes from a human donor in good health. This chain is built from TRBV19 and TRBJ2-5; 8 central nucleotides agree with TRBD1. Material for sequencing was PBMCs. The CDR3 region reads CASSIVTGAMYF. The bases are TGTGCCAGTAGTATAGTGACAGGGGCGATGTACTTC.